The rows below give T cell receptor beta chains drawn from one sample of a study of blood T cell repertoires in COVID-19. Data came from immunoSEQ multiplex PCR; TCRdb stores just in-frame clones and leaves some out. The profile covers some 380,000 clones, with around 90% appearing a single time and 6.5% to 7% taken by the ten largest. Sample: peripheral blood. All receptors come from a man between 18 and 35 years old with active or convalescent COVID-19. The CDR3 runs from the conserved cysteine through the conserved F or W. A D gene is named only where the DNA matches it firmly. A row's size may be missing; if present it is once, few, many or a size class.

v_gene,d_gene,abundance,j_gene,CDR3nt,CDR3aa
TRBV28,NA,NA,TRBJ2-5,TGTGCCAGCAGTTCTGGCGGGGGCGGGAGAGAGACCCAGTACTTC,CASSSGGGGRETQYF
TRBV3-1/TRBV3-2,NA,NA,TRBJ2-7,TGTGCCAGCAGCTCCGGGACTGGTAACTACGAGCAGTACTTC,CASSSGTGNYEQYF
TRBV6-5,NA,NA,TRBJ2-3,TGTGCCAGCAGAACCCTCGGGGGGCTAGATACGCAGTATTTT,CASRTLGGLDTQYF
TRBV5-1,TRBD2,NA,TRBJ2-1,TGCGCCAGCAGCTTGTCGACAGCGGGGGAGCAGTTCTTC,CASSLSTAGEQFF
TRBV27,NA,NA,TRBJ2-2,TGTGCCAGCAGTTTACTTGCGAACACCGGGGAGCTGTTTTTT,CASSLLANTGELFF
TRBV24-1,TRBD1,NA,TRBJ2-2,TGTGCCACCAGTGATTTGCAGAGACAGGGGTATCCCGGGGAGCTGTTTTTT,CATSDLQRQGYPGELFF
TRBV5-5,NA,NA,TRBJ1-1,TGTGCCAGCAGCTTGTCGGTCAGGGGCGCCACTGAAGCTTTCTTT,CASSLSVRGATEAFF
TRBV2,TRBD1,NA,TRBJ1-4,TGTGCCAGCTTAACTGACAGGGGGAATGAAAAACTGTTTTTT,CASLTDRGNEKLFF
TRBV7-9,NA,NA,TRBJ1-2,TGTGCCAGCAGCCCCGAGGCAGGGCCGGTAGGTGGCTACACCTTC,CASSPEAGPVGGYTF
TRBV24-1,NA,NA,TRBJ1-2,TGTGCCACCAGTGATTGGACAGAATATGGCTACACCTTC,CATSDWTEYGYTF
TRBV11-3,NA,once,TRBJ1-1,TGTGCCAGCAGCCAAGGGGTTAGGGCTGAAGCTTTCTTT,CASSQGVRAEAFF
TRBV21-1,NA,NA,TRBJ2-7,TGTGCCAGCAGCAAAGGAGGTGGCGAGCAGTACTTC,CASSKGGGEQYF
TRBV4-2,NA,NA,TRBJ1-2,TGTGCCAGCAGGGGGCGGTGGGGAAACGTGAGTGGCTACACCTTC,CASRGRWGNVSGYTF
TRBV18,TRBD1,NA,TRBJ2-3,TGTGCCAGCTCACCGGGACAGGGCGCAGATACGCAGTATTTT,CASSPGQGADTQYF
TRBV28,TRBD1,NA,TRBJ1-5,TGTGCCAGCAGACCGGGTAGGACAGGGGGCTATGTCTTGAGCAATCAGCCCCAGCATTTT,CASRPGRTGGYVLSNQPQHF
TRBV5-1,TRBD1,NA,TRBJ2-7,TGCGCCAGCAGCTTTACCCGACAGGGGAGCTCCTACGAGCAGTACTTC,CASSFTRQGSSYEQYF
TRBV2,TRBD2,NA,TRBJ2-7,TGTGCCAGCAGGGGACTAGCGGACTTGGGATACGAGCAGTACTTC,CASRGLADLGYEQYF
TRBV5-8,TRBD2,NA,TRBJ2-5,TGTGCCAGCAGCTTGGGAGCCAGGCGGGAGGAGACCCAGTACTTC,CASSLGARREETQYF
TRBV7-3,NA,NA,TRBJ2-1,TGTGCCAGCAGCCGAACAGGAACCTACAATGAGCAGTTCTTC,CASSRTGTYNEQFF
TRBV28,TRBD2,NA,TRBJ2-7,TGTGCCAGCCGGCCTAGCGGGAGTTTCTACGAGCAGTACTTC,CASRPSGSFYEQYF
TRBV5-6,NA,NA,TRBJ1-1,TGTGCCAGCAGCGCGACAGGTTTGGACACTGAAGCTTTCTTT,CASSATGLDTEAFF
TRBV5-6,NA,NA,TRBJ1-4,TGTGCCAGCAGCTTGGACCGCGTTAATGAAAAACTGTTTTTT,CASSLDRVNEKLFF
TRBV4-2,NA,NA,TRBJ1-2,TGTGCCAGCAGCCAAGATCTTGGGAGGGAGGATGGCTACACCTTC,CASSQDLGREDGYTF
TRBV18,NA,once,TRBJ2-1,TGTGCCAGCTCACCAGGGGGGAAGCCCTACAATGAGCAGTTCTTC,CASSPGGKPYNEQFF
TRBV2,TRBD2,NA,TRBJ2-1,TGTGCCAGCAGACTAGCGGGGAACAATGAGCAGTTCTTC,CASRLAGNNEQFF